Given below is one TCR beta chain in context. Per the authors' pipeline: The authors estimated nucleated cell counts from reference gene primer amplification. Sequenced by immunoSEQ multiplex PCR; TCRdb stores in-frame clones only, minus some. V, J and clone size reflect that table, while D and trimming were determined from the DNA. This table has roughly 64,000 clones, about nine tenths appearing once. Germline loops: CDR1 MGHDK, CDR2 SYGVNS. This CDR3 comprises 15 residues. The V gene end was trimmed by 3 bases and the J gene end by 2 bases; junction bases not matched to a gene: 4. This sample stems from a study of blood T cell repertoires in COVID-19. Background on the study: From T cells, B-cell-depleted T cells, or PBMCs came the material, which was cDNA or gDNA.

The sequence derives from a man in his fifties with active COVID-19. This chain links TRBV25-1 with TRBJ2-7, with 10 bases matching TRBD1. The sequenced sample was peripheral blood. The CDR3 region is CASSDPGQGTYEQYF. CDR3 DNA: TGTGCCAGCAGTGACCCGGGACAGGGGACCTACGAGCAGTACTTC.